The clone carrying this T cell receptor beta chain occurred once. The length of the CDR3 is 16 residues. In germline, CDR1 is MGHRA, CDR2 YSYEKL. The V gene lost 0 bases and the J gene lost 0 bases, with 11 bases spanning the gap. In the original analysis: Amplified reference gene primers provided the basis for estimating nucleated cell counts. Libraries were prepared by immunoSEQ multiplex PCR; TCRdb keeps only in-frame clonotypes and omits some of them. That table gives V, J and clone size, and the DNA gave D and trimming. The table has 250,000 to 300,000 clones, roughly nine tenths seen once. This entry is derived from a study of blood T cell repertoires in COVID-19. Whole-study context: Sites in the United States, Italy and Spain provided acute and convalescent COVID-19 samples. T cells, B-cell-depleted T cells, or PBMCs provided the cDNA or gDNA that served as material.

The receptor was isolated from a woman aged 30 to 39 with COVID-19, enrolled during active disease. The sample taken for sequencing was peripheral blood. The V gene is TRBV4-1, the J gene TRBJ1-1, with D perhaps matching TRBD1 (5 bases). The CDR3 loop reads CASSQDLGGMNTEAFF. Here the CDR3 DNA reads TGCGCCAGCAGCCAAGATTTGGGGGGAATGAACACTGAAGCTTTCTTT.